One sample yielded the 30 T cell receptor beta chains listed below, sequenced in a study of CD8 T cells in Susac syndrome. Random hexamers primed reverse transcription of roughly 0.5 to 1 ug RNA. Via MiXCR, TCRdb re-called the immunoSEQ multiplex PCR reads, giving one row per CDR3 protein. The table includes about 140,000 distinct CDR3 sequences, roughly 94% detected once. Sequenced input: CD8+ T cells from PBMCs. All receptors derive from a human donor with Susac syndrome.

This chain joins TRBV18 and TRBJ2-7, with D perhaps TRBD2 (6 bases). Germline V gene lookup returns CDR1 KGHSH and CDR2 LQKENI. The CDR3 sequence is 13 residues long. V was shortened by 5 bases and J by 1 base, with 9 bases between the two germline ends. The CDR3 region is CASSNRESYEQYF. In nucleotides, the CDR3 is TGTGCCAGCTCAAACCGGGAGTCCTACGAGCAGTACTTC.

This clonotype turned up a few times. The V gene is TRBV6-4, the J gene TRBJ2-5; no firm D call. Germline CDR1 reads MRHNA; CDR2 reads SNTAGT. The CDR3 is 12 residues long. V was cut by 3 bases and J by 3 bases, with 5 bases left in between. The CDR3 DNA reads as TGTGCCAGCAGTGAAGGCGAAGAGACCCAGTACTTC. Encoded protein: CASSEGEETQYF.

J is TRBJ2-7 and V is TRBV13; D assignment may be TRBD1 or TRBD2 (5 bases each). In germline, CDR1 is PRHDT, CDR2 FYEKMQ (reference sequence). CDR3 length: 16 residues. V lost 1 base and J lost 0, with 13 bases in between. The CDR3 region has the DNA TGTGCCAGCAGCTTAGTGGTCGGGACGGACTCCTACGAGCAGTACTTC. Translated: CASSLVVGTDSYEQYF.

This clonotype came up once. The V and J genes are TRBV14 and TRBJ2-6; the D call may be TRBD1 or TRBD2 (5 bases each). CDR1 and CDR2 from the germline V gene are SGHDN and FVKESK. The germline V and J ends were trimmed by 0 bases and 4 bases, with 10 bases remaining between them. The CDR3 runs 16 residues. The CDR3 DNA is TGTGCCAGCAGCCAAGATCCGGGACCAGGGGCCAACGTCCTGACTTTC. Protein sequence: CASSQDPGPGANVLTF.

This clonotype was seen just once. This chain joins TRBV5-1 and TRBJ2-7; 10 positions match TRBD2. The trim removed 2 bases at V and 6 bases at J, leaving 2 bases unmatched. The length of the CDR3 is 13 residues. The germline gives CDR1 SGHRS, CDR2 YFSETQ. The CDR3 DNA reads as TGCGCCAGCAGCTTTCTAGCGGGAGTCGAGCAGTACTTC. It is translated as CASSFLAGVEQYF.

This sequence joins TRBV29-1 and TRBJ1-1; D is possibly TRBD1 (5 bases). The germline gives CDR1 SQVTM, CDR2 ANQGSEA. Trimming removed 6 bases at V and 1 base at J, with 12 bases between. This CDR3 has 13 amino acids. The CDR3 is CSVADNPNTEAFF. CDR3 bases: TGCAGCGTCGCGGACAACCCGAACACTGAAGCTTTCTTT.

The V gene is TRBV6-5, the J gene TRBJ2-7, with D tentatively TRBD2 (5 bases). Germline CDR1 is MNHEY and CDR2 is SVGAGI. V was trimmed by 0 bases and J by 2 bases, leaving 17 bases between them. The CDR3 loop spans 17 amino acids. CDR3 residues: CASSYSPRRTSTYEQYF. CDR3 sequence (DNA): TGTGCCAGCAGTTACTCTCCGCGCAGGACTTCCACCTACGAGCAGTACTTC.

This sequence joins TRBV7-6 and TRBJ2-3, with TRBD2 as a possible D gene (5 bases). The CDR3 is made up of 14 amino acids. CDR1 SGHVS and CDR2 FNYEAQ come from the germline V gene. The V end was cut by 5 bases, the J end by 1 base, with 10 bases between. CDR3 loop: CASSLSGGTDTQYF. DNA of the CDR3: TGTGCCAGCAGCCTCTCCGGGGGCACAGATACGCAGTATTTT.

The rearrangement links TRBV4-1 to TRBJ2-1, with 7 bases aligning to TRBD2. This CDR3 region has 14 residues. Losses at the gene ends were 8 bases for V and 12 bases for J; bases not matched to a gene: 16. From germline, CDR1 is MGHRA and CDR2 YSYEKL. The CDR3 here is CASSRLALNRRQFF. CDR3 DNA sequence: TGCGCCAGCTCCAGACTAGCACTAAACCGTAGGCAGTTCTTC.

This chain uses TRBV9 with TRBJ2-7; TRBD1 matches at 8 bases. Germline CDR1 SGDLS, CDR2 YYNGEE. The ends lost 5 bases at V and 6 bases at J; junction bases unmatched: 7. This CDR3 contains 13 residues. CDR3 coding DNA: TGTGCCAGCAGGGGCGGACAGGGTGGCGAGCAGTACTTC. Protein sequence: CASRGGQGGEQYF.

The chain links TRBV28 to TRBJ1-2; TRBD1 is a possible D gene (5 bases). This CDR3 is built from 15 residues. The V end was cut by 3 bases, the J end by 0 bases, with 11 bases between. Germline CDR1 is MDHEN and CDR2 is SYDVKM. CDR3 protein: CASSFLLGPNYGYTF. The CDR3 nucleotides are TGTGCCAGCAGTTTTCTTCTGGGGCCTAACTATGGCTACACCTTC.

The chain employs TRBV29-1 and TRBJ2-2, with 12 positions matching TRBD2. The V and J ends lost 7 bases and 5 bases, in that order; junction bases with no gene match: 8. CDR1 and CDR2 (germline): SQVTM, ANQGSEA. This CDR3 has 15 amino acids. CDR3 bases: TGCAGCGCCGAGACTAGCGGGGGTGGGACCGGGGAGCTGTTTTTT. Translating it yields CSAETSGGGTGELFF.

The CDR3 is CASSLALDSYQFF. CDR3 nucleotides: TGCGCCAGCAGCTTGGCCCTCGACTCCTATCAGTTCTTC. The rearrangement links TRBV5-1 to TRBJ2-1, with no clear D. This CDR3 spans 13 amino acids. Germline lookup yields CDR1 SGHRS and CDR2 YFSETQ. V lost 0 bases and J 13 bases, leaving 14 bases between the germline ends.

This clonotype showed up just once. The chain is built from TRBV9 and TRBJ2-6; 7 positions agree with TRBD1. Germline CDR1 reads SGDLS; CDR2 reads YYNGEE. This CDR3 comprises 21 residues. With 0 bases clipped from V and 2 bases from J, the junction kept 17 bases outside the gene matches. The CDR3 DNA follows: TGTGCCAGCAGCGTAGCCATATCTTGGGACAGAACACCCCCTGGGGCCAACGTCCTGACTTTC. This codes for CASSVAISWDRTPPGANVLTF.

This rearrangement joins TRBV30 to TRBJ2-1, with 9 bases identical to TRBD1. The germline V gene has CDR1 GTSNPN and CDR2 SVGIG (reference sequence). J lost 4 bases, V lost 4 bases, and 14 bases had no gene match. This CDR3 contains 17 residues. In DNA form, the CDR3 reads TGTGCCTGGACCGGGTTTTTGGGGACAGGGACATACAATGAGCAGTTCTTC. Its protein is CAWTGFLGTGTYNEQFF.

This chain connects TRBV27 to TRBJ2-7; 8 positions agree with TRBD1. CDR3 length equals 17 residues. CDR1 is MNHEY and CDR2 is SMNVEV in the germline V gene (reference sequence). The V segment lost 5 bases and the J segment 9 bases; nucleotides outside the gene matches: 21. The DNA of the CDR3 is TGTGCCAGCAGTCCATACTCCACGGGACAGGAGTCTAGGGCGCAGTACTTC. Protein sequence: CASSPYSTGQESRAQYF.

The chain joins TRBV13 to TRBJ1-1; 8 positions match TRBD1. Trimming took 4 bases from V and 6 from J; bases not matched to a gene: 10. The CDR3 has 15 amino acids. Germline lookup yields CDR1 PRHDT and CDR2 FYEKMQ (reference sequence). The CDR3 DNA follows: TGTGCCAGCAGCTACAACAGGGGGAATGGCCCTGAAGCTTTCTTT. It encodes CASSYNRGNGPEAFF.

This clonotype occurred once. The chain uses TRBV6-1 and TRBJ2-3; maybe TRBD1 (5 bases). The CDR3 covers 14 residues. Germline-derived CDR1 and CDR2 are MNHNS and SASEGT. As DNA, the CDR3 is TGTGCAGGGGCCCAAGGCGGTCTCACAGATACGCAGTATTTT. Protein product: CAGAQGGLTDTQYF.

This chain uses TRBV30 with TRBJ2-3, with D hard to call. Trimming removed 0 bases from V and 10 bases from J, with 11 bases in between. The CDR3 contains 12 residues. Germline CDR1 reads GTSNPN; CDR2 reads SVGIG (reference sequence). CDR3 bases: TGTGCCTGGAGTGTATGGCCCGATGCGCAGTATTTT. Its translation: CAWSVWPDAQYF.

The rearrangement uses TRBV19 and TRBJ1-1, with D hard to call. The CDR3 covers 13 residues. CDR1 and CDR2 (germline): LNHDA, SQIVND (reference sequence). Trimming stripped 6 bases from V and 0 bases from J, with 8 bases between. This chain's CDR3 is CASRETMNTEAFF. The CDR3 DNA reads TGTGCCAGTAGAGAAACCATGAACACTGAAGCTTTCTTT.

J is TRBJ1-1 and V is TRBV9, with 8 bases matching TRBD1. The V segment lost 4 bases and the J segment 4 bases; nucleotides outside the gene matches: 6. The germline V gene encodes CDR1 SGDLS and CDR2 YYNGEE. The CDR3 totals 14 residues. The CDR3 loop reads CASSTRQGSTEAFF. CDR3 coding DNA: TGTGCCAGCAGCACACGACAGGGGAGCACTGAAGCTTTCTTT.

This sequence joins TRBV29-1 and TRBJ1-3, with TRBD1 matching over 7 bases. CDR1 is SQVTM, CDR2 ANQGSEA, per germline. This CDR3 region has 14 residues. Trimming removed 3 bases from V and 4 bases from J; junction bases left unmatched: 6. In DNA form, the CDR3 reads TGCAGCGTTGACGGGACAGCTGCAGGAAACACCATATATTTT. Its protein is CSVDGTAAGNTIYF.

This sequence joins TRBV9 and TRBJ2-2; 7 bases are a match to TRBD1. There are 15 residues in the CDR3. The V gene end was trimmed by 3 bases and the J gene end by 1 base; junction bases not matched to a gene: 3. CDR1 and CDR2 from the germline V gene are SGDLS and YYNGEE. This CDR3 reads CASSGRQGNTGELFF. The CDR3 DNA follows: TGTGCCAGCAGCGGCAGACAGGGGAACACCGGGGAGCTGTTTTTT.

This chain uses TRBV6-1 with TRBJ2-3; D is uncertain. The CDR3 has 11 amino acids. Germline V gene data show CDR1 as MNHNS and CDR2 as SASEGT. V gave up 6 bases and J gave up 5 bases, with 6 bases separating them. The CDR3 here is CASRLGDTQYF. As DNA, the CDR3 is TGTGCCAGCAGGTTAGGAGATACGCAGTATTTT.

The chain couples TRBV7-9 to TRBJ2-7; TRBD1 might be the D (6 bases). V was pared by 8 bases and J by 4 bases, with 15 bases between. This CDR3 region has 13 residues. The V gene's germline CDR1 is SEHNR and CDR2 FQNEAQ (reference sequence). CDR3 amino acids: CASVSPRGYEQYF. The CDR3 coding sequence is TGTGCCAGCGTGAGCCCTAGGGGGTACGAGCAGTACTTC. Supplemented by reference TRBV7-9 and TRBJ2-7, the full variable domain reads DTGVSQNPRHKITKRGQNVTFRCDPISEHNRLYWYRQTLGQGPEFLTYFQNEAQLEKSRLLSDRFSAERPKGSFSTLEIQRTEQGDSAMYLCASVSPRGYEQYFGPGTRLTVT.

This clonotype came up once. The J gene is TRBJ2-2, the V gene TRBV2, with 11 bases lining up with TRBD2. The J segment lost 4 bases and the V segment lost 6 bases, leaving 7 bases of the junction unmatched. Germline loops: CDR1 SNHLY, CDR2 FYNNEI. The CDR3 runs to 16 residues. The CDR3 DNA reads TGTGCCAGCAGGTCCCCGGGACTAGCGGTCACCGGGGAGCTGTTTTTT. Translation: CASRSPGLAVTGELFF.

This clonotype was recorded once. The V call is TRBV7-8, the J call TRBJ2-7, with TRBD2 as a possible D gene (6 bases). This CDR3 contains 13 residues. Trimming cost V 2 bases and J 3 bases, with 8 bases left between them. The V gene's germline CDR1 is SGHVS and CDR2 FQNEAQ. CDR3: CASSLMGGYEQYF. The CDR3 bases are TGTGCCAGCAGCTTAATGGGGGGCTACGAGCAGTACTTC.

This chain joins TRBV19 and TRBJ2-7; D unclear. The CDR3 consists of 13 residues. Between the trimmed V and J ends, which lost 3 bases and 5 bases, there was a span of 11 bases. CDR1 and CDR2 from the germline V gene are LNHDA and SQIVND (reference sequence). The CDR3, as DNA: TGTGCCAGTAGTATCATTAGCAGCGACGAGCAGTACTTC. Translation: CASSIISSDEQYF.

The chain carries TRBV20-1 and TRBJ2-2; TRBD1 is a possible D gene (6 bases). Trimming took off 0 bases at V and 2 bases at J, with 13 bases between the two ends. Germline V gene lookup returns CDR1 DFQATT and CDR2 SNEGSKA (reference sequence). The CDR3 runs to 16 residues. For the CDR3, the DNA is TGCAGTGCTAGAGATGAAGGGGGAGTAAACACCGGGGAGCTGTTTTTT. This gives the protein CSARDEGGVNTGELFF.

J is TRBJ2-7 and V is TRBV5-4; 7 bases map to TRBD2. CDR1 SGHNT and CDR2 YYREEE come from the germline V gene (reference sequence). The CDR3 runs to 13 residues. J lost 6 bases, V lost 2 bases, and 5 bases had no gene match. DNA for the CDR3: TGTGCCAGCAGCTTCGGGGAGGGGATCGAGCAGTACTTC. Its protein product is CASSFGEGIEQYF.